Below are 20 T cell receptor beta chains sequenced from a single sample in a study of cytomegalovirus exposure and HLA in healthy donors. Vbeta (60) and Jbeta (13) primers were used in the PCR. Generated by immunoSEQ multiplex PCR, the TCRdb table keeps only in-frame clones and is missing some. Among 65,000 to 85,000 clones, 75% to 90% were seen once, and the ten largest hold 2%. The sequencing sample was made of PBMCs. The source of these receptors is a woman aged 25 to 39 in good health and CMV-seronegative.

The chain has TRBV2 and TRBJ2-7, with 9 bases matching TRBD2. CDR1 is SNHLY, CDR2 FYNNEI, per germline. The ends lost 7 bases at V and 2 bases at J; junction bases unmatched: 6. The CDR3 is made up of 14 amino acids. This CDR3 is CASNRLAGTYEQYF. The CDR3 DNA sequence: TGTGCCAGCAATCGGCTAGCGGGAACCTACGAGCAGTACTTC.

V is TRBV5-4 and J is TRBJ2-3; TRBD1 is a possible D gene (6 bases). Germline values: CDR1 SGHNT, CDR2 YYREEE (reference sequence). The CDR3 has 16 residues. Trimming took 0 bases from V and 2 from J, leaving 13 bases between them. The CDR3 region is CASSLVGGEDTDTQYF. For the CDR3, the DNA is TGTGCCAGCAGCTTGGTAGGGGGAGAGGACACAGATACGCAGTATTTT.

J is TRBJ2-5 and V is TRBV10-3; 14 positions match TRBD2. This CDR3 region has 16 residues. Germline assignment: CDR1 ENHRY and CDR2 SYGVKD. Trimming took 10 bases from V and 5 from J; bases not matched to a gene: 12. In DNA form, the CDR3 reads TGTGCCACCCTCCCAGGGGGACTAGCGGGAGTTGAGACCCAGTACTTC. This gives the protein CATLPGGLAGVETQYF.

Concerning this clone: One end of the junction fails to match germline, which may point to a read error. Other DNA sequences within the sample encode an identical CDR3. The chain couples TRBV5-1 to TRBJ2-3; 7 nucleotides align to TRBD2. The length of the CDR3 is 15 residues. The germline V gene has CDR1 SGHRS and CDR2 YFSETQ. For the CDR3, the DNA is TGCGCCAGCCGTCGGGCAGGGAGGGTCCCAGATACACAGTATTTT. It translates to CASRRAGRVPDTQYF.

The J gene is TRBJ1-1, the V gene TRBV9; 8 bases are shared with TRBD1. The V gene's germline CDR1 is SGDLS and CDR2 YYNGEE. The CDR3 runs 14 residues. The V segment lost 0 bases and the J segment 5 bases; nucleotides outside the gene matches: 3. CDR3 DNA sequence: TGTGCCAGCAGCGTAGAGACAGGGGATACTGAAGCTTTCTTT. Its protein product is CASSVETGDTEAFF. The full variable domain, in which reference TRBV9 and TRBJ1-1 provide the parts outside the CDR3, is DSGVTQTPKHLITATGQRVTLRCSPRSGDLSVYWYQQSLDQGLQFLIQYYNGEERAKGNILERFSAQQFPDLHSELNLSSLELGDSALYFCASSVETGDTEAFFGQGTRLTVV.

This rearrangement joins TRBV19 to TRBJ2-7; 7 bases align to TRBD1. In germline, CDR1 is LNHDA, CDR2 SQIVND (reference sequence). Losses at the gene ends were 10 bases for V and 3 bases for J; bases not matched to a gene: 9. The CDR3 has 13 amino acids. The CDR3 DNA is TGTGCCACCTCCTTTGGACAGGTCTACGAGCAGTACTTC. Residues: CATSFGQVYEQYF.

The chain combines TRBV9 with TRBJ2-5; the D is unclear. Germline-derived CDR1 and CDR2 are SGDLS and YYNGEE. V was shortened by 4 bases and J by 5 bases, with 6 bases between the two germline ends. This CDR3 is built from 11 residues. The CDR3 protein is CASSPEETQYF. The CDR3 nucleotides are TGTGCCAGCAGCCCGGAGGAGACCCAGTACTTC.

This chain links TRBV7-3 with TRBJ2-3, with a weak D call TRBD2 (6 bases). CDR3 size: 16 residues. From germline, CDR1 is SGHTA and CDR2 FQGTGA. With 2 bases removed from V and 0 bases from J, the gap between germline ends came to 12 bases. The CDR3 region is CASSLYSGGSTDTQYF. CDR3 sequence (DNA): TGTGCCAGCAGCTTATATAGCGGCGGTAGCACAGATACGCAGTATTTT.

This chain uses TRBV9 with TRBJ2-3; 9 nucleotides align to TRBD1. The CDR3 covers 15 residues. Germline trimming cut 3 bases from V and 1 base from J; bases unmatched to any gene: 3. In germline, CDR1 is SGDLS, CDR2 YYNGEE. In DNA form, the CDR3 reads TGTGCCAGCAGCGCTGGGGACAGGGGCACAGATACGCAGTATTTT. It codes for CASSAGDRGTDTQYF.

The sample holds a few counts of this clone. The rearrangement joins TRBV28 to TRBJ1-4; tentatively, D is TRBD1 (5 bases). The CDR3 sequence is 14 residues long. Germline CDR1 is MDHEN and CDR2 is SYDVKM. The germline V and J ends were trimmed by 6 bases and 11 bases, with 19 bases remaining between them. In DNA form, the CDR3 reads TGTGCCAGCAGCCGGGGGGGGACGAGGGCGAAACTGTTTTTT. Residues: CASSRGGTRAKLFF.

The rearrangement uses TRBV7-9 and TRBJ2-2, with 7 bases that match TRBD2. V dropped 5 bases and J dropped 6; count of bases not matched to a gene: 9. This CDR3 has 15 residues. Germline V gene sequence: CDR1 SEHNR, CDR2 FQNEAQ (reference sequence). CDR3 sequence reads: CASSPSGRPPGELFF. CDR3 coding DNA: TGTGCCAGCAGCCCCTCCGGGAGGCCCCCCGGGGAGCTGTTTTTT. Based on the CDR3 plus reference TRBV7-9 and TRBJ2-2, the full variable domain is DTGVSQNPRHKITKRGQNVTFRCDPISEHNRLYWYRQTLGQGPEFLTYFQNEAQLEKSRLLSDRFSAERPKGSFSTLEIQRTEQGDSAMYLCASSPSGRPPGELFFGEGSRLTVL.

The chain carries TRBV5-6 and TRBJ2-5; 7 bases align to TRBD2. The CDR3 loop spans 15 amino acids. The J segment lost 2 bases and the V segment lost 0 bases, leaving 4 bases of the junction unmatched. Germline V gene lookup returns CDR1 SGHDT and CDR2 YYEEEE. CDR3 amino acids: CASSLAGTTQETQYF. CDR3 DNA: TGTGCCAGCAGCTTGGCAGGGACTACTCAAGAGACCCAGTACTTC.

This chain links TRBV7-9 with TRBJ2-2, with a possible D match to TRBD1 (5 bases). Per the germline V gene, CDR1 is SEHNR and CDR2 is FQNEAQ (reference sequence). The V and J ends lost 4 bases and 1 base respectively, with 19 bases between them. The CDR3 extends over 18 amino acids. The CDR3 DNA reads TGTGCCAGCAGCTCCCAAGGGGTGGGCGGAGTGAACACCGGGGAGCTGTTTTTT. Translating gives CASSSQGVGGVNTGELFF.

V is TRBV5-6 and J is TRBJ1-2; D gene unclear. The CDR3 is 13 residues long. Trimming removed 0 bases from V and 6 bases from J, with 9 bases in between. CDR1 SGHDT and CDR2 YYEEEE come from the germline V gene. The CDR3 DNA follows: TGTGCCAGCAGCTTGGTAGAAGGAGATGGCTACACCTTC. Translated: CASSLVEGDGYTF.

V and J are TRBV5-6 and TRBJ1-2; TRBD1 matches at 8 bases. The CDR3 runs 14 residues. The V segment lost 0 bases and the J segment 3 bases; nucleotides outside the gene matches: 1. CDR1 is SGHDT, CDR2 YYEEEE, per germline. CDR3 region: CASSLGTGHYGYTF. CDR3 bases: TGTGCCAGCAGCTTGGGGACAGGGCACTATGGCTACACCTTC.

This clone was seen a handful of times. The gene calls are TRBV11-3 and TRBJ1-1, with D possibly TRBD1 on 5 matching bases. The CDR3 is 16 amino acids. Looked up from germline, CDR1 is SGHNT and CDR2 is YENEEA. V was cut by 0 bases and J by 1 base, with 12 bases left in between. CDR3 sequence reads: CASSLDGREGNTEAFF. In nucleotides, the CDR3 is TGTGCCAGCAGCTTAGATGGCAGGGAAGGGAACACTGAAGCTTTCTTT.

This clone was found a few times. The gene calls are TRBV7-2 and TRBJ1-3; D is perhaps TRBD1 (5 bases). With 3 bases removed from V and 0 bases from J, the gap between germline ends came to 12 bases. The CDR3 length is 16 residues. CDR1 SGHTA and CDR2 FQGNSA come from the germline V gene. The CDR3 region has the DNA TGTGCCAGCAGCTTGGGATGGGGCAGCTCTGGAAACACCATATATTTT. Its protein product is CASSLGWGSSGNTIYF.

J is TRBJ2-5 and V is TRBV5-4, with D possibly TRBD1 on 6 matching bases. V was trimmed by 0 bases and J by 5 bases, leaving 20 bases between them. In germline, CDR1 is SGHNT, CDR2 YYREEE (reference sequence). CDR3 length: 17 amino acids. In nucleotides, the CDR3 is TGTGCCAGCAGCTTGGTCGAGGCTACTCCTAGGGGGGAGACCCAGTACTTC. It codes for CASSLVEATPRGETQYF.

V usage is TRBV29-1 and J usage is TRBJ2-1; maybe TRBD2 (6 bases). Trimming left V 4 bases short and J 0 bases short, with 16 bases between. The CDR3 is 16 residues long. Germline values: CDR1 SQVTM, CDR2 ANQGSEA. The CDR3 sequence is CSVVKASASSYNEQFF. The CDR3 coding sequence is TGCAGCGTTGTGAAGGCTAGCGCTAGCTCCTACAATGAGCAGTTCTTC.

The V gene is TRBV7-3, the J gene TRBJ2-1; no definite D call. The CDR3 has 15 residues. Germline CDR1 reads SGHTA; CDR2 reads FQGTGA. V was cut by 4 bases and J by 0 bases, with 10 bases left in between. The CDR3 is CASSSDSSSYNEQFF. CDR3 sequence (DNA): TGTGCCAGCAGCTCAGACTCCAGCTCCTACAATGAGCAGTTCTTC.